This T cell receptor beta chain is drawn from a study of T-cell reconstitution after alpha-beta-depleted transplantation in children. As it was prepared, the TCRbeta library received unique molecular identifiers. TCRdb itself ran the PCR reads through MiXCR, one entry per CDR3 protein. The sample lists about 230,000 distinct CDR3 sequences, roughly 10% occurring once. The V end lost 3 bases, the J end lost 7 bases, and 10 bases lay between the germline ends. The CDR3 has 12 amino acids. Per the germline V gene, CDR1 is KGHSH and CDR2 is LQKENI. The material sequenced was PBMCs from the stem cell graft donor, taken from the stem cell graft. This TCR came from a human donor who donated a stem cell graft to a child with acute lymphoblastic leukemia. The chain combines TRBV18 with TRBJ2-7; D gene ambiguous. The CDR3 here is CASSPYFSEQYF. Here the CDR3 DNA reads TGTGCCAGCTCACCCTATTTCAGTGAGCAGTACTTC.